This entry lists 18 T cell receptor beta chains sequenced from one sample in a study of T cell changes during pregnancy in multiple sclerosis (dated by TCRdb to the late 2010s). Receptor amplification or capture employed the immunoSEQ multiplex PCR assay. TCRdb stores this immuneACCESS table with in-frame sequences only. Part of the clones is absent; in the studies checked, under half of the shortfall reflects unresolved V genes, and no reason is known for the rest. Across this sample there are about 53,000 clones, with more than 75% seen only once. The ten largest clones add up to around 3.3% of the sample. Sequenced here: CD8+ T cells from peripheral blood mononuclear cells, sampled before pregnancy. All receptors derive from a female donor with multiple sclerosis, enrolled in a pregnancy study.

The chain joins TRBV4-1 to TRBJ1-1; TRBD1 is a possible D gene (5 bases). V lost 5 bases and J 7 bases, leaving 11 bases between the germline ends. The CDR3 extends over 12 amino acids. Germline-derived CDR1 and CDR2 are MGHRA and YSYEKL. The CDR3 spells CASSAPGGEAFF. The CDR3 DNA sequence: TGCGCCAGCAGCGCCCCCGGGGGTGAAGCTTTCTTT.

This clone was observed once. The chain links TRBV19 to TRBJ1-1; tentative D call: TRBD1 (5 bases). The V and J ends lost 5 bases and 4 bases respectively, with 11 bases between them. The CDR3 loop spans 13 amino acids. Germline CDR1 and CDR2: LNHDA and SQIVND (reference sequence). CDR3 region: CASSPGGVTEAFF. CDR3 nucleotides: TGTGCCAGTAGTCCCGGGGGGGTCACTGAAGCTTTCTTT.

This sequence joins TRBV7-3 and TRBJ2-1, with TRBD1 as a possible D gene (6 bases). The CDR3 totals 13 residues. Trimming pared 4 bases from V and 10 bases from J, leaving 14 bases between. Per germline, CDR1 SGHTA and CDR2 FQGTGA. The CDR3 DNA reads TGTGCCAGCAGCTCCCCCGGGACAAACGAGCAGTTCTTC. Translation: CASSSPGTNEQFF. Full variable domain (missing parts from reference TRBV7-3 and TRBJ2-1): GAGVSQTPSNKVTEKGKYVELRCDPISGHTALYWYRQSLGQGPEFLIYFQGTGAADDSGLPNDRFFAVRPEGSVSTLKIQRTERGDSAVYLCASSSPGTNEQFFGPGTRLTVL.

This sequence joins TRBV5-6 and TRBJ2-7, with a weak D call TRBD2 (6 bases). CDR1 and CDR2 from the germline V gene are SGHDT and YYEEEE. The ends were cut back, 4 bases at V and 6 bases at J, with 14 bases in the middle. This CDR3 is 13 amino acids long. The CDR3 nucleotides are TGTGCCAGCAGCCCGGCGGGGTATCGCGAGCAGTACTTC. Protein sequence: CASSPAGYREQYF. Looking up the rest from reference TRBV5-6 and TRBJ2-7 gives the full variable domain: DAGVTQSPTHLIKTRGQQVTLRCSPKSGHDTVSWYQQALGQGPQFIFQYYEEEERQRGNFPDRFSGHQFPNYSSELNVNALLLGDSALYLCASSPAGYREQYFGPGTRLTVT.

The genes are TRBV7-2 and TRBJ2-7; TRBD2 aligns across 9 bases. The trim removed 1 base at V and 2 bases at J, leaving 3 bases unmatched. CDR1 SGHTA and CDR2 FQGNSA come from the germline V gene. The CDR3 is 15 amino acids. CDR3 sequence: CASSLVGLAPYEQYF. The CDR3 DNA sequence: TGTGCCAGCAGCTTAGTGGGACTAGCCCCCTACGAGCAGTACTTC.

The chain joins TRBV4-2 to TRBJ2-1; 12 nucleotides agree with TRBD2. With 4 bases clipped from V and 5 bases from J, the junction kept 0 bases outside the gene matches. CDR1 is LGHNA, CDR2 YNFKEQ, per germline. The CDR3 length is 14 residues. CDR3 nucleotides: TGTGCCAGCAGCCCTAGCGGGGGGGACAATGAGCAGTTCTTC. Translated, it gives CASSPSGGDNEQFF.

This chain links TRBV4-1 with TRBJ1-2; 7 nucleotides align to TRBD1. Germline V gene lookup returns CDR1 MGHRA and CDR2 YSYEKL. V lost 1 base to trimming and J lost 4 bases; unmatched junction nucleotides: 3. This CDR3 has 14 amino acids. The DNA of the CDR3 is TGCGCCAGCAGCCAAGCGGGACAGACCTATGGCTACACCTTC. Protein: CASSQAGQTYGYTF.

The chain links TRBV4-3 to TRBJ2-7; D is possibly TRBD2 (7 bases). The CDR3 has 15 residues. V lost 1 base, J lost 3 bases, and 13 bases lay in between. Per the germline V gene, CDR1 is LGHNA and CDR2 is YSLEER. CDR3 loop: CASSQVGGAGYEQYF. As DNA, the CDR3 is TGCGCCAGCAGCCAAGTGGGGGGGGCTGGCTACGAGCAGTACTTC.

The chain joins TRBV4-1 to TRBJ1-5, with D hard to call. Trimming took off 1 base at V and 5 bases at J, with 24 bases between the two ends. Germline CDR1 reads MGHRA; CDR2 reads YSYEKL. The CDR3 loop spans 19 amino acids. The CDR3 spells CASSQAPGDIWRVDQPQHF. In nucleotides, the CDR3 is TGCGCCAGCAGCCAAGCCCCGGGAGATATCTGGCGGGTGGATCAGCCCCAGCATTTT.

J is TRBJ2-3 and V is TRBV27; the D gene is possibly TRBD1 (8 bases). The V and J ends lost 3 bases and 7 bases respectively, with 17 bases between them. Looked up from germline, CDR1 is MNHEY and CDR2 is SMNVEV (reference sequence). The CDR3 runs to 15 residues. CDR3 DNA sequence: TGTGCCAGCAGTTTTATAACAGGGGGGGGCAATACGCAGTATTTT. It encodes CASSFITGGGNTQYF.

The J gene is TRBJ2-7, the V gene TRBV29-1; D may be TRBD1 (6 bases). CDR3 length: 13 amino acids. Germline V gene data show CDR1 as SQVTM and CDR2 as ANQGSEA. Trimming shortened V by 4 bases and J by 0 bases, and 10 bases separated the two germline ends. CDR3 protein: CSVVTGSSYEQYF. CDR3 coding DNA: TGCAGCGTTGTCACAGGGAGCTCCTACGAGCAGTACTTC.

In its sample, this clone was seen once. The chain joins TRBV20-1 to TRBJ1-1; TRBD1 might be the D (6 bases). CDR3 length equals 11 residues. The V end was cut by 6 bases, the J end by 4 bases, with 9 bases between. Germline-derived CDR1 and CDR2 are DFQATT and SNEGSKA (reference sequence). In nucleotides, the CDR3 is TGCAGTGCACAGGGTAGCACTGAAGCTTTCTTT. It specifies CSAQGSTEAFF.

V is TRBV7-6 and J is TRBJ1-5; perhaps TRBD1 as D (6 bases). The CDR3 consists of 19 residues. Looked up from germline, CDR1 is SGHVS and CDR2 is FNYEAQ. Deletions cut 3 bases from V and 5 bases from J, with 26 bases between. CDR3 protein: CASSFYSPGTKSLDQPQHF. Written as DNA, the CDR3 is TGTGCCAGCAGCTTCTATTCCCCCGGGACAAAGTCCCTAGATCAGCCCCAGCATTTT.

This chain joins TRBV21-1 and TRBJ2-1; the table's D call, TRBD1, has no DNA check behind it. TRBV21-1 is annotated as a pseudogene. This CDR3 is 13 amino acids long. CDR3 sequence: CASSKAGQGRKFF. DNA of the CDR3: TGTGCCAGCAGCAAAGCCGGACAGGGGCGGAAGTTCTTC.

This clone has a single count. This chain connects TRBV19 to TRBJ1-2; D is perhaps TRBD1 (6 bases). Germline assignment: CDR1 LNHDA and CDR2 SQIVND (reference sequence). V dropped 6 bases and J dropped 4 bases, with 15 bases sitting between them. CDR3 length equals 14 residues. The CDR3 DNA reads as TGTGCCAGTAGCGCCGGACAGACTGGCTATGGCTACACCTTC. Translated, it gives CASSAGQTGYGYTF.

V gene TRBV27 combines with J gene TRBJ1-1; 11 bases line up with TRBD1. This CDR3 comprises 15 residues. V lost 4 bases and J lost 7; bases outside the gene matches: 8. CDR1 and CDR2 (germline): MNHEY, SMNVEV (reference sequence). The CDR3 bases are TGTGCCAGCAGTTCCCGGACAGGGGGCTGGTTTGAAGCTTTCTTT. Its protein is CASSSRTGGWFEAFF.

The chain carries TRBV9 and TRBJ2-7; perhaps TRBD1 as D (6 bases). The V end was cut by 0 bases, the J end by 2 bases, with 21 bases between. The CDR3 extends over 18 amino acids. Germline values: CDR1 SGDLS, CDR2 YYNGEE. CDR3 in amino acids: CASSVEEVGAVRTYEQYF. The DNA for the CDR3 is TGTGCCAGCAGCGTAGAGGAGGTGGGGGCAGTGCGGACCTACGAGCAGTACTTC.

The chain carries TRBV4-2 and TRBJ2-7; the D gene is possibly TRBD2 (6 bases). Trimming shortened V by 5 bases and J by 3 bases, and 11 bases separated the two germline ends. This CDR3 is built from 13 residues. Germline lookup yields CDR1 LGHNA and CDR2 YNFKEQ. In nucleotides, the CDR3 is TGTGCCAGCAGCGCGGGACTCCACTACGAGCAGTACTTC. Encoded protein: CASSAGLHYEQYF.